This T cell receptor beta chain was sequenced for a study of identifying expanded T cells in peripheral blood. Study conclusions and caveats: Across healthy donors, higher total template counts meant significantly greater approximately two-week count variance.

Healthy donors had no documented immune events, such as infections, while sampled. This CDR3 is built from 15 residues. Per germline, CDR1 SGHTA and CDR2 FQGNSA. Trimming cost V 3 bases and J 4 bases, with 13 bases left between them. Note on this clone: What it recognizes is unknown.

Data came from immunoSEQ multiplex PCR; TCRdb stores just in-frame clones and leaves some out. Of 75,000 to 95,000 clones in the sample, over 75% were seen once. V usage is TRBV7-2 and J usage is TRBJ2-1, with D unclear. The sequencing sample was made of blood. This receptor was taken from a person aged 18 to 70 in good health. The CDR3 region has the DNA TGTGCCAGCAGCTTGAGCAGGATTAGGTACAATGAGCAGTTCTTC. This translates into CASSLSRIRYNEQFF. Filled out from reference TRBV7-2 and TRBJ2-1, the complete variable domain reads GAGVSQSPSNKVTEKGKDVELRCDPISGHTALYWYRQSLGQGLEFLIYFQGNSAPDKSGLPSDRFSAERTGGSVSTLTIQRTQQEDSAVYLCASSLSRIRYNEQFFGPGTRLTVL.